These 12 T cell receptor beta chains were sequenced from one sample in a study of PD-1 blockade in classical Hodgkin lymphoma (dated by TCRdb to 2020 to 2021). The time point label corresponds to: cycle 2 day 1 (C2D1) of nivolumab. Every trial patient had relapsed following autologous stem cell transplantation, and prior brentuximab vedotin exposure was what differed among cohorts A, B and C. The protocol used for the library was the immunoSEQ multiplex PCR assay. In TCRdb, the immuneACCESS table is reduced to in-frame sequences with V and J assigned. These tables do not hold every clone; where another copy was compared, an unresolved V gene accounts for under half, and the others remain unexplained. The sample table holds some 100,000 clones, of which roughly 89% were seen once. In total, the top ten clones hold 6.5% to 7.5% of the sample. The source was peripheral blood mononuclear cells (PBMCs), collected before the second cycle of nivolumab. The receptors were sampled from a human donor with classical Hodgkin lymphoma.

The CDR3 bases are TGTGCCAGCAGTCGGGAGACAGGGGCTGGAAACACCATATATTTT. This sequence encodes CASSRETGAGNTIYF. V gene TRBV6-4 combines with J gene TRBJ1-3; 8 bases agree with TRBD1. CDR1 and CDR2 from the germline V gene are MRHNA and SNTAGT. Unmatched junction bases numbered 5, after V lost 5 bases and J lost 2 bases. The CDR3 has 15 residues.

The chain uses TRBV4-3 and TRBJ1-3; no firm D call. Trimming took off 3 bases at V and 0 bases at J, with 18 bases between the two ends. The CDR3 consists of 18 residues. Germline V gives CDR1 LGHNA, CDR2 YSLEER. CDR3 nucleotides: TGCGCCAGCAGCCAGGGCATTCGGGCAGACTACTCTGGAAACACCATATATTTT. This codes for CASSQGIRADYSGNTIYF.

The chain employs TRBV7-2 and TRBJ1-2, with unresolved D. The V end was cut by 2 bases, the J end by 2 bases, with 6 bases between. The V gene's germline CDR1 is SGHTA and CDR2 FQGNSA. The CDR3 covers 13 residues. The CDR3, as DNA: TGTGCCAGCAGCTTACCAGTCAACTATGGCTACACCTTC. Its translation: CASSLPVNYGYTF.

This clone occurred a few times. This chain joins TRBV2 and TRBJ1-5; D ambiguous. V gave up 1 base and J gave up 4 bases, with 8 bases separating them. Germline CDR1 reads SNHLY; CDR2 reads FYNNEI. This CDR3 has 14 amino acids. CDR3 bases: TGTGCCAGCAGTGAAGGAGGAGATAATCAGCCCCAGCATTTT. It specifies CASSEGGDNQPQHF.

This chain links TRBV27 with TRBJ2-1; D uncertain. Germline CDR1 reads MNHEY; CDR2 reads SMNVEV (reference sequence). The CDR3 has 14 residues. Trimming removed 7 bases from V and 0 bases from J, with 10 bases in between. As DNA, the CDR3 is TGTGCCAGCAAGGTATTAGCCTCCTACAATGAGCAGTTCTTC. This codes for CASKVLASYNEQFF.

This rearrangement joins TRBV19 to TRBJ2-3, with D tentatively TRBD1 (6 bases). CDR1 LNHDA and CDR2 SQIVND come from the germline V gene (reference sequence). The CDR3 has 14 amino acids. Between the trimmed V and J ends, which lost 3 bases and 2 bases, there was a span of 9 bases. In DNA form, the CDR3 reads TGTGCCAGTAGTATGATGGGGGCCACAGATACGCAGTATTTT. This codes for CASSMMGATDTQYF.

This rearrangement joins TRBV7-9 to TRBJ1-3, with 9 nucleotides matching TRBD1. Germline trimming cut 8 bases from V and 7 bases from J; bases unmatched to any gene: 6. The CDR3 is 13 residues long. Germline V lookup: CDR1 SEHNR, CDR2 FQNEAQ (reference sequence). The CDR3 DNA is TGTGCCAGCGGGGGACAGGGTCGGAACACCATATATTTT. It encodes CASGGQGRNTIYF.

V gene TRBV25-1 combines with J gene TRBJ1-2; no definite D call. The germline V gene encodes CDR1 MGHDK and CDR2 SYGVNS. This CDR3 region has 15 residues. Trimming stripped 1 base from V and 6 bases from J, with 15 bases between. The CDR3 bases are TGTGCCAGCAGTGAATCTTGGGTCCAGACAAATGGCTACACCTTC. Encoded protein: CASSESWVQTNGYTF.

The sample holds one count of this clone. The chain links TRBV29-1 to TRBJ1-2; possibly TRBD1 for D (5 bases). The V end was cut by 7 bases, the J end by 8 bases, with 17 bases between. The CDR3 consists of 12 residues. Germline V gives CDR1 SQVTM, CDR2 ANQGSEA. CDR3 nucleotide sequence: TGCAGCGAGACCGGGACCCGGGAAGGCTACACCTTC. Protein: CSETGTREGYTF.

This chain connects TRBV7-9 to TRBJ1-1; D gene ambiguous. V dropped 5 bases and J dropped 1 base, with 11 bases sitting between them. The germline V gene encodes CDR1 SEHNR and CDR2 FQNEAQ (reference sequence). This CDR3 has 14 residues. CDR3 DNA sequence: TGTGCCAGCAGCCTTGACGGGAAGAACACTGAAGCTTTCTTT. Protein: CASSLDGKNTEAFF.

This clone is a singleton in its sample. CDR3 nucleotide sequence: TGTGCCAGCAGTTTGTATAGGCGCACAGATACGCAGTATTTT. This sequence encodes CASSLYRRTDTQYF. This chain links TRBV28 with TRBJ2-3; D gene uncertain. Germline CDR1 reads MDHEN; CDR2 reads SYDVKM. V was cut by 3 bases and J by 1 base, with 8 bases left in between. There are 14 residues in the CDR3.

J is TRBJ2-4 and V is TRBV27; TRBD1 matches 7 bases. V lost 2 bases to trimming and J lost 6 bases; unmatched junction nucleotides: 7. Looked up from germline, CDR1 is MNHEY and CDR2 is SMNVEV (reference sequence). The CDR3 consists of 15 residues. DNA of the CDR3: TGTGCCAGCAGTTTACAGGGGGATTTGTTAAACATTCAGTACTTC. It is translated as CASSLQGDLLNIQYF.